This entry lists 21 T cell receptor beta chains sequenced from one sample in a study of cytotoxic CD8 clonotypes in ibrutinib-treated CLL. Method: immunoSEQ multiplex PCR; TCRdb's copy keeps in-frame clones and lacks some. The sample has 110,000 to 150,000 clones, around 93% seen once. This specimen consisted of PBMCs, obtained after 12 months of ibrutinib treatment. These receptors all stem from a human donor with chronic lymphocytic leukemia.

The DNA of the CDR3 is TGTGCCAGCAGCTTAGACACAAGAGATCAGCCCCAGCATTTT. It yields the protein CASSLDTRDQPQHF. The chain has TRBV7-9 and TRBJ1-5, with no clear D. From germline, CDR1 is SEHNR and CDR2 FQNEAQ (reference sequence). The V end was cut by 1 base, the J end by 5 bases, with 9 bases between. This CDR3 comprises 14 residues.

This sequence joins TRBV6-5 and TRBJ1-1; 9 nucleotides agree with TRBD1. This CDR3 has 14 residues. Germline trimming cut 6 bases from V and 7 bases from J; bases unmatched to any gene: 9. Germline V gene lookup returns CDR1 MNHEY and CDR2 SVGAGI. Here the CDR3 DNA reads TGTGCCAGCAGCCCTACAGGGGGCTTCGTTGAAGCTTTCTTT. It encodes CASSPTGGFVEAFF.

This clone occurred once. The V call is TRBV9, the J call TRBJ2-7; possible D gene TRBD2, 6 bases. CDR3 length: 15 residues. Germline V gives CDR1 SGDLS, CDR2 YYNGEE. V was cut by 0 bases and J by 2 bases, with 12 bases left in between. The CDR3 protein is CASSVEAGRPYEQYF. The CDR3 nucleotides read TGTGCCAGCAGCGTAGAGGCAGGGAGGCCCTACGAGCAGTACTTC.

V gene TRBV10-3 combines with J gene TRBJ2-3, with D unclear. Between the trimmed V and J ends, which lost 7 bases and 1 base, there was a span of 12 bases. The CDR3 is 14 amino acids. The V gene's germline CDR1 is ENHRY and CDR2 SYGVKD. CDR3 nucleotide sequence: TGTGCCATCACCCTTGGGTCGGGCACAGATACGCAGTATTTT. Amino acids: CAITLGSGTDTQYF.

The chain combines TRBV7-2 with TRBJ1-2; no clear D. The CDR3 contains 13 residues. Between the trimmed V and J ends, which lost 2 bases and 6 bases, there was a span of 10 bases. Germline CDR1 and CDR2: SGHTA and FQGNSA. CDR3 sequence reads: CASSLTTGHGYTF. Written as DNA, the CDR3 is TGTGCCAGCAGCTTAACGACTGGGCATGGCTACACCTTC.

The rearrangement links TRBV4-3 to TRBJ2-7; the D is unclear. The CDR3 loop spans 13 amino acids. The germline gives CDR1 LGHNA, CDR2 YSLEER. V lost 1 base to trimming and J lost 3 bases, with 7 bases between them. The CDR3 sequence is CASSQATNYEQYF. The CDR3 nucleotides are TGCGCCAGCAGCCAAGCTACAAACTACGAGCAGTACTTC.

The chain employs TRBV9 and TRBJ2-3; tentative D call: TRBD1 (5 bases). Trimming took off 0 bases at V and 7 bases at J, with 33 bases between the two ends. There are 21 residues in the CDR3. The V gene's germline CDR1 is SGDLS and CDR2 YYNGEE. This CDR3 reads CASSVEAGLFTTIPSLHTQYF. The DNA of the CDR3 is TGTGCCAGCAGCGTAGAGGCAGGGCTCTTTACAACAATCCCCTCTTTACATACGCAGTATTTT.

The genes are TRBV5-4 and TRBJ2-1; 9 bases fit TRBD2. Trimming cost V 2 bases and J 7 bases; bases outside gene matches: 10. Germline CDR1 reads SGHNT; CDR2 reads YYREEE (reference sequence). The CDR3 loop spans 16 amino acids. CDR3 nucleotide sequence: TGTGCCAGCAGCTTCCTATTAGCGGGAGTAGTTAATGAGCAGTTCTTC. Translating it yields CASSFLLAGVVNEQFF.

The chain uses TRBV28 and TRBJ1-2, with 9 bases aligning to TRBD1. V was clipped by 0 bases and J by 3 bases; unmatched bases: 5. In germline, CDR1 is MDHEN, CDR2 SYDVKM. The CDR3 runs 16 residues. CDR3 loop: CASSLWDRGPDYGYTF. The CDR3 bases are TGTGCCAGCAGTTTATGGGACAGGGGCCCTGACTATGGCTACACCTTC.

This chain connects TRBV11-2 to TRBJ1-1; 7 nucleotides agree with TRBD1. Germline-derived CDR1 and CDR2 are SGHAT and FQNNGV. With 6 bases clipped from V and 6 bases from J, the junction kept 10 bases outside the gene matches. CDR3 length: 14 amino acids. CDR3 DNA: TGTGCCAGCAGTCGTCGACAGGGCTTGGCTGAAGCTTTCTTT. This translates into CASSRRQGLAEAFF.

The genes are TRBV7-8 and TRBJ2-1; TRBD2 might be the D (6 bases). This CDR3 region has 15 residues. CDR1 is SGHVS and CDR2 is FQNEAQ in the germline V gene. V lost 1 base, J lost 9 bases, and 16 bases lay in between. The CDR3 here is CASSLVGGLEAEQFF. CDR3 coding DNA: TGTGCCAGCAGCTTAGTGGGAGGATTGGAGGCTGAGCAGTTCTTC.

This chain joins TRBV6-6 and TRBJ1-5; possibly TRBD1 for D (6 bases). Between the trimmed V and J ends, which lost 5 bases and 0 bases, there was a span of 11 bases. Looked up from germline, CDR1 is MNHNY and CDR2 is SVGAGI (reference sequence). This CDR3 has 15 amino acids. CDR3 residues: CASSRQDYSNQPQHF. The DNA of the CDR3 is TGTGCCAGCAGTCGACAGGATTATAGCAATCAGCCCCAGCATTTT.

The CDR3 sequence is CASSLYRASEQFF. The CDR3 nucleotides read TGTGCCAGCAGTTTATACAGGGCATCTGAGCAGTTCTTC. The chain employs TRBV27 and TRBJ2-1; a weak D match, TRBD1 (6 bases). The CDR3 spans 13 residues. Trimming took 1 base from V and 9 from J, leaving 10 bases between them. CDR1 and CDR2 from the germline V gene are MNHEY and SMNVEV (reference sequence).

The chain has TRBV18 and TRBJ1-1; unclear D gene. This CDR3 region has 17 residues. Germline CDR1 is KGHSH and CDR2 is LQKENI. The V and J ends lost 3 bases and 6 bases respectively, with 23 bases between them. The CDR3 nucleotides are TGTGCCAGCTCACCGAAAAATGTCGCAGGACCAGTTTCTGAAGCTTTCTTT. This translates into CASSPKNVAGPVSEAFF.

The CDR3 loop is CASSLPLWNTEAFF. For the CDR3, the DNA is TGTGCCAGCAGTTTGCCACTGTGGAACACTGAAGCTTTCTTT. This rearrangement joins TRBV28 to TRBJ1-1; D is uncertain. The CDR3 has 14 amino acids. The germline V gene has CDR1 MDHEN and CDR2 SYDVKM. The V end lost 3 bases, the J end lost 1 base, and 9 bases lay between the germline ends.

The J gene is TRBJ2-1, the V gene TRBV25-1; D is unresolved. V dropped 3 bases and J dropped 0 bases, with 9 bases sitting between them. The germline CDR1 and CDR2 sequences are MGHDK and SYGVNS. The CDR3 extends over 15 amino acids. The CDR3 loop reads CASSDRQYSYNEQFF. DNA of the CDR3: TGTGCCAGCAGTGACCGGCAATACTCCTACAATGAGCAGTTCTTC.

The chain uses TRBV7-2 and TRBJ1-1, with D uncertain. The CDR3 has 13 residues. V gave up 7 bases and J gave up 5 bases, with 14 bases separating them. CDR1 is SGHTA and CDR2 is FQGNSA in the germline V gene. The CDR3 DNA reads TGTGCCAGCATCCACGAGGGTGGAACTGAAGCTTTCTTT. Protein: CASIHEGGTEAFF.

V is TRBV5-1 and J is TRBJ2-5; D possibly corresponds to TRBD2 (6 bases). Germline loops: CDR1 SGHRS, CDR2 YFSETQ. The CDR3 has 16 amino acids. Trimming cost V 1 base and J 5 bases, with 18 bases left between them. The CDR3 spells CASSLNPGVDGETQYF. CDR3 sequence (DNA): TGCGCCAGCAGCTTGAACCCGGGGGTTGATGGGGAGACCCAGTACTTC.

The rearrangement links TRBV19 to TRBJ2-2, with a weak D call TRBD1 (6 bases). Trimming pared 8 bases from V and 0 bases from J, leaving 19 bases between. Germline CDR1 is LNHDA and CDR2 is SQIVND (reference sequence). The CDR3 loop spans 17 amino acids. The CDR3 is CASRPRIRGPNTGELFF. CDR3 nucleotides: TGTGCCAGTCGCCCTAGAATCAGGGGACCGAACACCGGGGAGCTGTTTTTT.

The chain combines TRBV27 with TRBJ2-5; D gene uncertain. The CDR3 is 13 amino acids. The germline gives CDR1 MNHEY, CDR2 SMNVEV (reference sequence). V lost 3 bases and J 0 bases, leaving 5 bases between the germline ends. The chain's CDR3 is CASSFSYQETQYF. DNA for the CDR3: TGTGCCAGCAGTTTCTCGTACCAAGAGACCCAGTACTTC.

V and J are TRBV9 and TRBJ2-2; D ambiguous. The V end was cut by 0 bases, the J end by 5 bases, with 11 bases between. Looked up from germline, CDR1 is SGDLS and CDR2 is YYNGEE. The CDR3 sequence is 15 residues long. CDR3 protein: CASSVEERKTGELFF. The CDR3 DNA sequence: TGTGCCAGCAGCGTAGAAGAGCGAAAGACCGGGGAGCTGTTTTTT. Complete variable domain (other parts from reference TRBV9 and TRBJ2-2): DSGVTQTPKHLITATGQRVTLRCSPRSGDLSVYWYQQSLDQGLQFLIQYYNGEERAKGNILERFSAQQFPDLHSELNLSSLELGDSALYFCASSVEERKTGELFFGEGSRLTVL.